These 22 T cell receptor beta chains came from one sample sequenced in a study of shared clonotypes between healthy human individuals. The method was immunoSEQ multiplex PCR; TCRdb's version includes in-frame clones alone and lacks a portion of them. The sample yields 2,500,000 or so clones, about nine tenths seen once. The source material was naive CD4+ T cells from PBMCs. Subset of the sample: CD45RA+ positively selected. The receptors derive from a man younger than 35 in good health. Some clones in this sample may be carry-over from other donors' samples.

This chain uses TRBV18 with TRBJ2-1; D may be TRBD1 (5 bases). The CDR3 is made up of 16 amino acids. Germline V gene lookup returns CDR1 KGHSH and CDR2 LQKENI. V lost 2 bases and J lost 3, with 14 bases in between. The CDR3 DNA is TGTGCCAGCTCACCAAATCAGGGATCGTTCTACAATGAGCAGTTCTTC. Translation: CASSPNQGSFYNEQFF.

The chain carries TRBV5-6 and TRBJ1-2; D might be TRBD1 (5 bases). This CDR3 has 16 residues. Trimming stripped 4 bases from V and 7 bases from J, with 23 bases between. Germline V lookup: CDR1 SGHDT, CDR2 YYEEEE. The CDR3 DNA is TGTGCCAGCAGCCTCCCGGGACCCATGAACTATGGTGGCTACACCTTC. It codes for CASSLPGPMNYGGYTF.

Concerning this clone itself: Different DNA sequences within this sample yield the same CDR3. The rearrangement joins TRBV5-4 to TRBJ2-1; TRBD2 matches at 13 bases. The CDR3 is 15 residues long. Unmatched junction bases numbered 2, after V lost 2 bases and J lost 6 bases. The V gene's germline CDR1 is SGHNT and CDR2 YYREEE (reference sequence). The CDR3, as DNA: TGTGCCAGCAGCTTCGGACTAGCGGGAGTCAATGAGCAGTTCTTC. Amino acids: CASSFGLAGVNEQFF.

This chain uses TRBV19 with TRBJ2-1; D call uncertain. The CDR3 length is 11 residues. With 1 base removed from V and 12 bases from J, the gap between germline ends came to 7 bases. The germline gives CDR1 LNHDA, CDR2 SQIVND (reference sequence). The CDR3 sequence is CASSIGSRQFF. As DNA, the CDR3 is TGTGCCAGTAGTATAGGAAGTAGGCAGTTCTTC.

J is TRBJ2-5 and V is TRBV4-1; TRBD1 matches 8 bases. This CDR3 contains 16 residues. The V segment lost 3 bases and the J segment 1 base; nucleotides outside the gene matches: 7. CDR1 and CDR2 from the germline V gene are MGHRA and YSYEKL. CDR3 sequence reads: CASSHVQGASQETQYF. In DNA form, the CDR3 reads TGCGCCAGCAGCCACGTTCAGGGGGCTTCCCAAGAGACCCAGTACTTC.

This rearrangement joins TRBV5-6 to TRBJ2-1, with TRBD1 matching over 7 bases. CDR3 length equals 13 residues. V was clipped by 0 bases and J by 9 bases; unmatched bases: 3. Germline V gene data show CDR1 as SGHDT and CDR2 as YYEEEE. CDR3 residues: CASSLEQGSEQFF. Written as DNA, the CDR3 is TGTGCCAGCAGCTTGGAACAGGGGTCTGAGCAGTTCTTC.

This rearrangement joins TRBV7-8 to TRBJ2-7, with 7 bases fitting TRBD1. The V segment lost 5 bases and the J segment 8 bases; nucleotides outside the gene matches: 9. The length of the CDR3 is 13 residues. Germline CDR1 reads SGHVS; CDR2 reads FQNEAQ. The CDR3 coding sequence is TGTGCCAGCAGCCCCGGACAGGCCACGAAGCAGTACTTC. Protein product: CASSPGQATKQYF.

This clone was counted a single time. The CDR3 here is CASSPQGLATGELFF. The DNA of the CDR3 is TGTGCCAGCTCACCACAGGGGCTAGCCACCGGGGAGCTGTTTTTT. This chain uses TRBV18 with TRBJ2-2; the D call may be TRBD1 or TRBD2 (5 bases each). The germline V gene encodes CDR1 KGHSH and CDR2 LQKENI. V lost 1 base to trimming and J lost 4 bases, with 10 bases between them. This CDR3 is 15 amino acids long.

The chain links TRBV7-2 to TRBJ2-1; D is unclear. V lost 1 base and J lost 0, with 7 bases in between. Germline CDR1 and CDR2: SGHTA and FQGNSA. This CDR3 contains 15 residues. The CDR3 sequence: CASSLVESSYNEQFF. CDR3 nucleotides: TGTGCCAGCAGCTTAGTTGAGAGCTCCTACAATGAGCAGTTCTTC.

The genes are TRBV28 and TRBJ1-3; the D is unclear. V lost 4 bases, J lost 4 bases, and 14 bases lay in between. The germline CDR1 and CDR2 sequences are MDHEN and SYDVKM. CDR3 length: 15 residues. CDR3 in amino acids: CASSSRLGTGNTIYF. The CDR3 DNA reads TGTGCCAGCAGTTCCCGCCTAGGTACGGGAAACACCATATATTTT.

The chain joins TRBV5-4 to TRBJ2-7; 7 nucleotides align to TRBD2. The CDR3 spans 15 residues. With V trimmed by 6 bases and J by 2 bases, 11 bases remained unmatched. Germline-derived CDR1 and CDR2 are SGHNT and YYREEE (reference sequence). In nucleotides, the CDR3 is TGTGCCAGCACCCTAGCAGCGGGGACTACCTACGAGCAGTACTTC. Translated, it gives CASTLAAGTTYEQYF.

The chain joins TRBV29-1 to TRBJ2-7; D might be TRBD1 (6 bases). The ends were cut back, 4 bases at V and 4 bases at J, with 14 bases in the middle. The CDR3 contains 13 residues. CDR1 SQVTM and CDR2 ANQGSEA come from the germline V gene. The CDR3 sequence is CSVGDTGPYEQYF. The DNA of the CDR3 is TGCAGCGTTGGGGACACCGGACCTTACGAGCAGTACTTC.

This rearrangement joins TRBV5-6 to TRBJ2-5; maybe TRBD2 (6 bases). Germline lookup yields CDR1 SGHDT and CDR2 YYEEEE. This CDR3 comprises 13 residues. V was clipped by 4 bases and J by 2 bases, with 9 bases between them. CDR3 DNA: TGTGCCAGCAGCGCCGGACTACAAGAGACCCAGTACTTC. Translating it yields CASSAGLQETQYF.

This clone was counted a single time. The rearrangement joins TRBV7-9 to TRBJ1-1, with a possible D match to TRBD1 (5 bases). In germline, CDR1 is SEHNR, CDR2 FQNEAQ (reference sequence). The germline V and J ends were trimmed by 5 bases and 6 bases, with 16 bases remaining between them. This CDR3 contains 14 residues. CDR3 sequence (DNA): TGTGCCAGCAGCCTAACCGGGGGAGGTTCTGAAGCTTTCTTT. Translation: CASSLTGGGSEAFF.

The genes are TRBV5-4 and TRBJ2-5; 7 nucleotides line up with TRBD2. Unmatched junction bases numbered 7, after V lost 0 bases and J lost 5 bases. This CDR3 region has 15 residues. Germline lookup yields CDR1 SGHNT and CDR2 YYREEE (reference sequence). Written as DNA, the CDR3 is TGTGCCAGCAGCTTGGCTAGCGGACCCCGGGAGACCCAGTACTTC. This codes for CASSLASGPRETQYF.

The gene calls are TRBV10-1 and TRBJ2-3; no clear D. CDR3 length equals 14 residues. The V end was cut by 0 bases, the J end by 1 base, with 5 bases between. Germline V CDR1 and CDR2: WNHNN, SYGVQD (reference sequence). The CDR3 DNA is TGCGCCAGCAGTGAGTCTTACGGCACAGATACGCAGTATTTT. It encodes CASSESYGTDTQYF.

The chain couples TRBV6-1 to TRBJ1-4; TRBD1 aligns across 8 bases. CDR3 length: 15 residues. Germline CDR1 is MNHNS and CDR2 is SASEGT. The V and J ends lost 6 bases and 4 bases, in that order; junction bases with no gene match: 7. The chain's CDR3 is CASRLTGGGNEKLFF. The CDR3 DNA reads TGTGCCAGCAGATTAACAGGGGGTGGTAATGAAAAACTGTTTTTT.

CDR3: CASSRGQGGYNEQFF. CDR3 bases: TGTGCCAGCAGCCGCGGACAGGGAGGCTACAATGAGCAGTTCTTC. The rearrangement uses TRBV7-2 and TRBJ2-1, with 8 bases aligning to TRBD1. V shed 5 bases and J 3 bases; nucleotides not matched to a gene: 6. The CDR3 spans 15 residues. Per the germline V gene, CDR1 is SGHTA and CDR2 is FQGNSA.

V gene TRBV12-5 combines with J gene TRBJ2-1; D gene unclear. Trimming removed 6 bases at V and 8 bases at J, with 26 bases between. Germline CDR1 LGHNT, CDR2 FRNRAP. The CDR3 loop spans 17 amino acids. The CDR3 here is CASGPNTGRNLLHEQFF. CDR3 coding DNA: TGTGCTAGTGGCCCCAACACCGGGCGTAATCTCCTCCATGAGCAGTTCTTC.

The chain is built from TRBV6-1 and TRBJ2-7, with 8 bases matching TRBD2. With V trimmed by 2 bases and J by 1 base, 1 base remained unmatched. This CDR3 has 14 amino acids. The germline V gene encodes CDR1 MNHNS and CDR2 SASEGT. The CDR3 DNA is TGTGCCAGCAGTGAACTAGCGGGTTCCTACGAGCAGTACTTC. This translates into CASSELAGSYEQYF.

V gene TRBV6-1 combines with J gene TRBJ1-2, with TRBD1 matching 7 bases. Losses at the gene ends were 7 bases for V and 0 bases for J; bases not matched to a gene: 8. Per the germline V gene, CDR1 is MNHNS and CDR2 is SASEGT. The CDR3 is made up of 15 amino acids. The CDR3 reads CASTDRARPNYGYTF. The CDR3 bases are TGTGCCAGCACCGACAGGGCCCGACCTAACTATGGCTACACCTTC.

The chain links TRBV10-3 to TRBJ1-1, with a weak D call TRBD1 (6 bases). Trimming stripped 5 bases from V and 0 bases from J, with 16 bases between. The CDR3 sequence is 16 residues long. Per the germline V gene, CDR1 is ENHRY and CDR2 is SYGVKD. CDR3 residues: CAISSQDSSMNTEAFF. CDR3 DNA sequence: TGTGCCATCAGTTCTCAGGACAGTTCCATGAACACTGAAGCTTTCTTT.